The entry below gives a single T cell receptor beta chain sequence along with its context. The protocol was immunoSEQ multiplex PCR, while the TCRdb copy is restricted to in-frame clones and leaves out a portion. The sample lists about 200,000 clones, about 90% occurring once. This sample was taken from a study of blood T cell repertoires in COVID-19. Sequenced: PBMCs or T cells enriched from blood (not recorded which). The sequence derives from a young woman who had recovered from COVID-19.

The CDR3 nucleotides read TGTGCCAGCAGAAGCACAGGGCTGGGGGAAAAACTGTTTTTT. Its protein is CASRSTGLGEKLFF. This sequence joins TRBV6-6 and TRBJ1-4; TRBD1 is a possible D gene (6 bases). V lost 6 bases and J lost 8, with 16 bases in between. Germline CDR1 is MNHNY and CDR2 is SVGAGI (reference sequence). The CDR3 has 14 amino acids.